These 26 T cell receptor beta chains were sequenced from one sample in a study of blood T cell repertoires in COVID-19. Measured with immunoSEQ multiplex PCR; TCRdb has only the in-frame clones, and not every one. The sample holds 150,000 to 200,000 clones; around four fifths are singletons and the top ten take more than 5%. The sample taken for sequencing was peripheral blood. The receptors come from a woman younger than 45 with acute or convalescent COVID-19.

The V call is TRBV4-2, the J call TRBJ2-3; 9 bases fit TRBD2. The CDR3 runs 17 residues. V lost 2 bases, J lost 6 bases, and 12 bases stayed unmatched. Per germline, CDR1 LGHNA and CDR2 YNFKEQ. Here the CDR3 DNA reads TGTGCCAGCAGCCAACATGGGGGGTCTAGCGGGGAGGATACGCAGTATTTT. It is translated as CASSQHGGSSGEDTQYF.

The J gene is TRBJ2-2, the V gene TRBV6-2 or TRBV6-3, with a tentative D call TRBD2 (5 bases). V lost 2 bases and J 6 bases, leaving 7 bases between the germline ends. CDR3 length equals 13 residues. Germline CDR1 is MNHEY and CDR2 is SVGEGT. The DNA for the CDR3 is TGTGCCAGCAGTTACGGGGAGCCCGGGGAGCTGTTTTTT. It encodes CASSYGEPGELFF.

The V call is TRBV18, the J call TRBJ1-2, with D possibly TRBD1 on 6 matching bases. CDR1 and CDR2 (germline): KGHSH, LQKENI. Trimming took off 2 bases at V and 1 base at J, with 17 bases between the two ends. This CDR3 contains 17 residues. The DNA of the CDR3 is TGTGCCAGCTCACCAATCCATCCAGCAGGGGATAACTATGGCTACACCTTC. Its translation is CASSPIHPAGDNYGYTF.

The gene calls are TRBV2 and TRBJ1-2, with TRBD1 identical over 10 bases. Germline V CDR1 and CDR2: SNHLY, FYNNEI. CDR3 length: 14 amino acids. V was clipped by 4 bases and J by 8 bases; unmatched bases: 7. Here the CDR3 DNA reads TGTGCCAGCAGTGGTGAGGACAGGGGGGACGGCTACACCTTC. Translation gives CASSGEDRGDGYTF. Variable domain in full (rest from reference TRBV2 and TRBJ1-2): EPEVTQTPSHQVTQMGQEVILRCVPISNHLYFYWYRQILGQKVEFLVSFYNNEISEKSEIFDDQFSVERPDGSNFTLKIRSTKLEDSAMYFCASSGEDRGDGYTFGSGTRLTVV.

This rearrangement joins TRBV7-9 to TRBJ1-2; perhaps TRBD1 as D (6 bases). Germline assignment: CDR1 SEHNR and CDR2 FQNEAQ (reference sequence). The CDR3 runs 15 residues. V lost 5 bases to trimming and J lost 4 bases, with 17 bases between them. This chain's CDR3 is CASSREDSSRYGYTF. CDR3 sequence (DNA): TGTGCCAGCAGCCGAGAGGACAGCTCACGCTATGGCTACACCTTC.

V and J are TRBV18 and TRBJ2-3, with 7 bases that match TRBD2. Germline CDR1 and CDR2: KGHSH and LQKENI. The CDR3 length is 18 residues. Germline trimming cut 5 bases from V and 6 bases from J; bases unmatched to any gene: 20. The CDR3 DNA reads TGTGCCAGCTCAGCCACAGAGGGGAGACTAGCCCTCAGGGATACGCAGTATTTT. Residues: CASSATEGRLALRDTQYF.

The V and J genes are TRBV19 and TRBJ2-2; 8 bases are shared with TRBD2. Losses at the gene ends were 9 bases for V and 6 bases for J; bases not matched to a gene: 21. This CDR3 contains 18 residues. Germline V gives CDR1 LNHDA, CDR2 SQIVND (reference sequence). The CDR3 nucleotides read TGTGCCAGCCGCCCATATACCCTGGCGGGAGGTCTTCCCGGGGAGCTGTTTTTT. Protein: CASRPYTLAGGLPGELFF. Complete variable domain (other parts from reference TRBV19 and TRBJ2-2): DGGITQSPKYLFRKEGQNVTLSCEQNLNHDAMYWYRQDPGQGLRLIYYSQIVNDFQKGDIAEGYSVSREKKESFPLTVTSAQKNPTAFYLCASRPYTLAGGLPGELFFGEGSRLTVL.

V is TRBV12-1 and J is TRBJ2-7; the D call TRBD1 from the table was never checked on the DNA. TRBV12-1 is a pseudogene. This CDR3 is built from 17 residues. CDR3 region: CASSTRIMDNSSYEQYF. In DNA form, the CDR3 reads TGTGCCAGCAGCACGAGGATCATGGACAACAGCTCCTACGAGCAGTACTTC.

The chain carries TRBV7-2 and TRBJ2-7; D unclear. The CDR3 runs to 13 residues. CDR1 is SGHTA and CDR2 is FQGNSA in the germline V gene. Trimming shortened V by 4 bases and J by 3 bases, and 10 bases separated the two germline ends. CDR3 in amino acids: CASSSGFLYEQYF. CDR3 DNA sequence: TGTGCCAGCAGCTCAGGCTTCCTCTACGAGCAGTACTTC.

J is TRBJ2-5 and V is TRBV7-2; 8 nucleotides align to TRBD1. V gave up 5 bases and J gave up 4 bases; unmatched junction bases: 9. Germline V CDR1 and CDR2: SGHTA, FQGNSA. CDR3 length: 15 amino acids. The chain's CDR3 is CASSHIFTGGETQYF. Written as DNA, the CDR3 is TGTGCCAGCAGCCATATTTTTACAGGGGGAGAGACCCAGTACTTC. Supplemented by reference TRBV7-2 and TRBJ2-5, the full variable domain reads GAGVSQSPSNKVTEKGKDVELRCDPISGHTALYWYRQSLGQGLEFLIYFQGNSAPDKSGLPSDRFSAERTGGSVSTLTIQRTQQEDSAVYLCASSHIFTGGETQYFGPGTRLLVL.

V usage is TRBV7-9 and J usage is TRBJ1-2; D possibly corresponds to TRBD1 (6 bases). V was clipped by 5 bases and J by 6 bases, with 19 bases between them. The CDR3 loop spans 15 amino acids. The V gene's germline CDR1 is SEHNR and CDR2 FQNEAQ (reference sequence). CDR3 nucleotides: TGTGCCAGCAGCCCACGACAGGCCTTGGCCAATGGCTACACCTTC. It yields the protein CASSPRQALANGYTF.

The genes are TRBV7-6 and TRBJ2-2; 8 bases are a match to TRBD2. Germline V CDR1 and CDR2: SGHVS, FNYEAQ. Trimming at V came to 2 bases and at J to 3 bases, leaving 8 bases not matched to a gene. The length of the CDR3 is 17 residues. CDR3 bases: TGTGCCAGCAGCTTACCCTCCGGGACTAGAGACACCGGGGAGCTGTTTTTT. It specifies CASSLPSGTRDTGELFF.

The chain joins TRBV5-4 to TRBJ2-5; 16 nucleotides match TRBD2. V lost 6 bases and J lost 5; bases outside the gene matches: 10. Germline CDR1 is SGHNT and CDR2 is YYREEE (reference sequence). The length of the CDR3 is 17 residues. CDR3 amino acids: CASTLGTSGRAFETQYF. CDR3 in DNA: TGTGCCAGCACCCTAGGGACTAGCGGGAGGGCCTTCGAGACCCAGTACTTC.

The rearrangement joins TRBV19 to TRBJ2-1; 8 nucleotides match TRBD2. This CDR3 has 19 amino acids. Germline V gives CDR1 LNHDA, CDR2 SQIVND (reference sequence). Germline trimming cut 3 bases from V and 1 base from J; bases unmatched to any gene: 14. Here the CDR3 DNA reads TGTGCCAGTAGTATTAGAAGCGGGGGCCCTACCAGTTCCTACAATGAGCAGTTCTTC. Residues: CASSIRSGGPTSSYNEQFF.

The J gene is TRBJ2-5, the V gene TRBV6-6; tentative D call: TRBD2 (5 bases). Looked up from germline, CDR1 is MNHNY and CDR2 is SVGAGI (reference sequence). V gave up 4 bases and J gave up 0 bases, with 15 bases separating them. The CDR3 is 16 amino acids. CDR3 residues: CASSFLNPGYQETQYF. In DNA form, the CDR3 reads TGTGCCAGCAGTTTTTTGAACCCGGGATACCAAGAGACCCAGTACTTC.

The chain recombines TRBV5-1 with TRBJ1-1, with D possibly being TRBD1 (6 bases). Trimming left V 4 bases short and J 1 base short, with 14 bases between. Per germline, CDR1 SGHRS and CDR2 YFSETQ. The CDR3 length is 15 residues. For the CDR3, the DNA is TGCGCCAGCAGCCTCCGAGGGGGGGCGAACACTGAAGCTTTCTTT. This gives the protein CASSLRGGANTEAFF.

For the CDR3, the DNA is TGTGCCAGCAGCTTAGTTCGAGGTGAGCAGTATTTT. This codes for CASSLVRGEQYF. The chain recombines TRBV13 with TRBJ2-3; no definite D call. CDR3 length: 12 residues. Germline V gene sequence: CDR1 PRHDT, CDR2 FYEKMQ (reference sequence). Trimming took 1 base from V and 11 from J, leaving 10 bases between them.

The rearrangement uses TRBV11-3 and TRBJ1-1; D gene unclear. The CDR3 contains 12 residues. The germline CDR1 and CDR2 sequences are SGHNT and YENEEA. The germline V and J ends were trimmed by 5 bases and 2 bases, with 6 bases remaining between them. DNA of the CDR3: TGTGCCAGCAGCCCACAAAACACTGAAGCTTTCTTT. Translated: CASSPQNTEAFF.

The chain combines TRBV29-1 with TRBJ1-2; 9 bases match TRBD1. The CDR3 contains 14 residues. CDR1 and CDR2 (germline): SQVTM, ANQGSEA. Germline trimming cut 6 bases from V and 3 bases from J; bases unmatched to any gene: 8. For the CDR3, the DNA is TGCAGCGTCTGGGACAGGGATAGTGACTATGGCTACACCTTC. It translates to CSVWDRDSDYGYTF.

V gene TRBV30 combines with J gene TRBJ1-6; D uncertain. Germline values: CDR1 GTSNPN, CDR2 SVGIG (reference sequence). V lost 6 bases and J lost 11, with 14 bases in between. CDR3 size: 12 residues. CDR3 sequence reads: CACETDLAPLHF. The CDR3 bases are TGTGCCTGCGAGACGGACTTAGCACCCCTCCACTTT.

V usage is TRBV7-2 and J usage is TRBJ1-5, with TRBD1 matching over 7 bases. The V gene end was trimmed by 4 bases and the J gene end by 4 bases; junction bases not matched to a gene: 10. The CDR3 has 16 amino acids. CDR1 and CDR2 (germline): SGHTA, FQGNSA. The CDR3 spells CASSSRTGYLNQPQHF. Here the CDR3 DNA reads TGTGCCAGCAGCTCCAGGACAGGATACCTTAATCAGCCCCAGCATTTT.

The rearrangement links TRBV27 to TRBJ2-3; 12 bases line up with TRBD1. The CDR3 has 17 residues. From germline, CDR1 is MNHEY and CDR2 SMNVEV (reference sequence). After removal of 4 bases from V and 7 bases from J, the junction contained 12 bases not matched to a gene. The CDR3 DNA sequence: TGTGCCAGCAGTTCCCTACCGGGACAGGGGGCGCGGTATACGCAGTATTTT. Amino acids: CASSSLPGQGARYTQYF.

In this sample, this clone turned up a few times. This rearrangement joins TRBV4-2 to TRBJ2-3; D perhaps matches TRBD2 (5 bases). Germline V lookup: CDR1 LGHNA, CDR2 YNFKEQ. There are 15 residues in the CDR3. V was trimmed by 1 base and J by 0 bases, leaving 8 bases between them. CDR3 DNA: TGTGCCAGCAGCCAAGCTTCGGGGAGCACAGATACGCAGTATTTT. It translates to CASSQASGSTDTQYF.

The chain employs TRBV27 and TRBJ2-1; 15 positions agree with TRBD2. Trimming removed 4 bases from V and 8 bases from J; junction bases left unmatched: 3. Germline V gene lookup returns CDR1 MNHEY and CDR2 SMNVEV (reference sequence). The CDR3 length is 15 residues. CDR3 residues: CASSSGLAGGHEQFF. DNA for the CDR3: TGTGCCAGCAGTTCGGGACTAGCGGGAGGTCATGAGCAGTTCTTC.

The DNA for the CDR3 is TGCAGCGTTGGAACTTTATGGGAAAGGGGAACTGAAGCTTTCTTT. Translated, it gives CSVGTLWERGTEAFF. This chain links TRBV29-1 with TRBJ1-1; tentative D call: TRBD1 (5 bases). V lost 4 bases and J lost 5, with 20 bases in between. The CDR3 has 15 residues. In germline, CDR1 is SQVTM, CDR2 ANQGSEA.

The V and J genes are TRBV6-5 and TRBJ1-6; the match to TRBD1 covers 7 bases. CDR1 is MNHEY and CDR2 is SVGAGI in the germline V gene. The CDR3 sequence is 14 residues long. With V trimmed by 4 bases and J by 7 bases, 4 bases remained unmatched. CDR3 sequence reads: CASSLRTGNSPLHF. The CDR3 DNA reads TGTGCCAGCAGTTTAAGGACAGGCAATTCACCCCTCCACTTT.